This T cell receptor (beta chain) was observed in a study of glioma-infiltrating T cells. Findings and limits, study-wide: Very few CDR3 sequences were shared between tissue and blood. Tissue-blood divergence was below expectation in non-neoplastic patients, above in gliomas.

In its sample, this clonotype was seen many times. As yet, its antigen is unknown. The CDR3 runs to 15 residues. The germline V gene has CDR1 MGHRA and CDR2 YSYEKL. V lost 4 bases to trimming and J lost 9 bases; unmatched junction nucleotides: 9. Using RNA template, CDR3s of TCR alpha and beta were amplified with iRepertoire arm-PCR. Input was 100-400 ng of tissue mRNA or PBMC total RNA. TCRdb redid the calling of the multiplex PCR reads with MiXCR, one entry per CDR3 protein. There are over 80,000 distinct CDR3 sequences in the sample; about 37% occur only once, and 35% to 40% lies in the top ten. This chain joins TRBV4-1 and TRBJ2-1, with 10 bases aligning to TRBD1. Material for sequencing was glioma tissue, nonneoplastic brain tissue, or PBMCs (not recorded which). The receptor comes from a human donor with low-grade glioma or glioblastoma, undergoing nonglioma brain surgery, or in good health (not recorded which). CDR3 sequence: CASSPRDRGDGEQFF. The CDR3 DNA reads TGCGCCAGCAGCCCCCGGGACAGGGGAGACGGTGAGCAGTTCTTC.